What follows are 5 T cell receptor beta chains derived from one specimen sequenced in a study of blood T cell repertoires in COVID-19. Repertoires were generated with immunoSEQ multiplex PCR, while TCRdb's copy carries only in-frame clones and drops some. There are 90,000 to 120,000 clones in the sample; about 83% occur only once, and less than 5% lies in the top ten. The specimen sequenced was peripheral blood. These receptors were collected from a woman aged 70-85 years with acute or convalescent COVID-19.

The chain combines TRBV5-4 with TRBJ2-5; TRBD2 might be the D (5 bases). Germline V gene data show CDR1 as SGHNT and CDR2 as YYREEE (reference sequence). Between the trimmed V and J ends, which lost 4 bases and 2 bases, there was a span of 18 bases. The CDR3 contains 16 residues. The CDR3 nucleotides read TGTGCCAGCAGCCCCGCGTCCCAACGGGGTCAAGAGACCCAGTACTTC. Translated, it gives CASSPASQRGQETQYF.

This chain links TRBV6-5 with TRBJ2-5; possible D gene TRBD1, 5 bases. The V end was cut by 2 bases, the J end by 7 bases, with 17 bases between. Germline V lookup: CDR1 MNHEY, CDR2 SVGAGI. The CDR3 sequence is 15 residues long. CDR3 nucleotide sequence: TGTGCCAGCAGTTACGGCTTCGAGCCCACAGGGACCCAGTACTTC. Its translation: CASSYGFEPTGTQYF.

The V and J genes are TRBV7-3 and TRBJ2-1, with TRBD2 matching 9 bases. The CDR3 consists of 14 residues. Per germline, CDR1 SGHTA and CDR2 FQGTGA. V trimming: 4 bases; J trimming: 6 bases; junction bases outside the gene matches: 4. CDR3 residues: CASSSGLASNEQFF. CDR3 nucleotide sequence: TGTGCCAGCAGCTCAGGACTAGCGAGCAATGAGCAGTTCTTC.

This clone came up once. The V and J genes are TRBV6-5 and TRBJ2-2; TRBD1 matches at 9 bases. Germline CDR1 and CDR2: MNHEY and SVGAGI. The CDR3 runs to 15 residues. V dropped 5 bases and J dropped 1; count of bases not matched to a gene: 2. DNA of the CDR3: TGTGCCAGCAGTAACAGGGGGCGGAACACCGGGGAGCTGTTTTTT. Amino acids: CASSNRGRNTGELFF.

The table lists this clone with a few counts. The chain joins TRBV7-8 to TRBJ2-7, with D perhaps TRBD1 (5 bases). Germline V CDR1 and CDR2: SGHVS, FQNEAQ. With 4 bases removed from V and 5 bases from J, the gap between germline ends came to 12 bases. The CDR3 is 13 residues long. The CDR3 DNA reads as TGTGCCAGCAGCTGGACACGTAGTGACGAGCAGTACTTC. It yields the protein CASSWTRSDEQYF.